These 27 T cell receptor beta chains were sequenced from one sample in a study of T cells in Graves' hyperthyroidism and ophthalmopathy. Amplified TCR beta CDR3 regions derived from RNA transcripts. The primer set for the first-round RT-PCR of the TCR CDR3 was HTBI. TCRdb reanalysed the multiplex PCR reads using MiXCR and keeps one entry per CDR3 protein. The sample contains around 520,000 distinct CDR3 sequences, 14% of which appear only once. What was sequenced was blood. All receptors derive from a woman between 40 and 55 years old with Graves' hyperthyroidism.

The chain couples TRBV29-1 to TRBJ2-5; D perhaps matches TRBD2 (7 bases). Germline assignment: CDR1 SQVTM and CDR2 ANQGSEA. V was clipped by 6 bases and J by 2 bases, with 13 bases between them. The CDR3 length is 13 residues. CDR3 loop: CSVPRGGQETQYF. CDR3 nucleotide sequence: TGCAGCGTGCCAAGGGGGGGTCAAGAGACCCAGTACTTC.

This clonotype was recorded at least ten times. The gene calls are TRBV20-1 and TRBJ2-2; 7 positions match TRBD1. The J segment lost 7 bases and the V segment lost 5 bases, leaving 13 bases of the junction unmatched. CDR1 DFQATT and CDR2 SNEGSKA come from the germline V gene (reference sequence). This CDR3 comprises 15 residues. The CDR3 nucleotides read TGCAGTGCTCGGGACCCGAACAGGGGCGGCGGGGAGCTGTTTTTT. Residues: CSARDPNRGGGELFF.

This clonotype was found many times. CDR3 sequence reads: CASNTGDSYEQYF. CDR3 DNA: TGTGCCAGCAACACAGGCGACTCCTACGAGCAGTACTTC. The rearrangement uses TRBV6-1 and TRBJ2-7; tentative D call: TRBD1 (5 bases). V was cut by 7 bases and J by 0 bases, with 10 bases left in between. Per germline, CDR1 MNHNS and CDR2 SASEGT. This CDR3 is 13 amino acids long.

This clonotype was picked up many times. V and J are TRBV2 and TRBJ1-2; a possible D gene is TRBD1 (6 bases). Deletions cut 5 bases from V and 5 bases from J, with 12 bases between. The CDR3 contains 13 residues. From germline, CDR1 is SNHLY and CDR2 FYNNEI. CDR3 bases: TGTGCCAGCAGTAAGGACAGAGAGTATGGCTACACCTTC. Amino acid sequence: CASSKDREYGYTF. The variable domain in full, completed from reference TRBV2 and TRBJ1-2, reads EPEVTQTPSHQVTQMGQEVILRCVPISNHLYFYWYRQILGQKVEFLVSFYNNEISEKSEIFDDQFSVERPDGSNFTLKIRSTKLEDSAMYFCASSKDREYGYTFGSGTRLTVV.

In its sample, this clonotype was seen many times. This rearrangement joins TRBV3-1 to TRBJ2-7; D call uncertain. V dropped 1 base and J dropped 3 bases, with 7 bases sitting between them. From germline, CDR1 is LGHDT and CDR2 YNNKEL (reference sequence). CDR3 length equals 13 residues. The CDR3 reads CASSQVLGYEQYF. The CDR3 DNA reads as TGTGCCAGCAGCCAAGTATTGGGCTACGAGCAGTACTTC.

This clonotype came up many times. The chain recombines TRBV5-1 with TRBJ1-4; TRBD1 is a possible D gene (6 bases). The CDR3 covers 14 residues. CDR1 is SGHRS, CDR2 YFSETQ, per germline. Trimming removed 0 bases from V and 7 bases from J, with 10 bases in between. Here the CDR3 reads CASSLVGRGEKLFF. For the CDR3, the DNA is TGCGCCAGCAGCTTGGTGGGCAGGGGTGAAAAACTGTTTTTT.

This clonotype was counted at least ten times. The J gene is TRBJ1-4, the V gene TRBV11-2; D is possibly TRBD1 (5 bases). The germline V gene has CDR1 SGHAT and CDR2 FQNNGV. This CDR3 contains 15 residues. Trimming cost V 4 bases and J 4 bases, with 13 bases left between them. The CDR3 bases are TGTGCCAGCAGCTCCCAACGGGGGGTTAATGAAAAACTGTTTTTT. This codes for CASSSQRGVNEKLFF.

This CDR3 reads CASSIWGSDQPQHF. DNA of the CDR3: TGTGCCAGTAGTATCTGGGGATCGGATCAGCCCCAGCATTTT. The chain has TRBV19 and TRBJ1-5, with D unclear. Germline V gives CDR1 LNHDA, CDR2 SQIVND (reference sequence). This CDR3 has 14 amino acids. Trimming took off 3 bases at V and 5 bases at J, with 11 bases between the two ends.

In its sample, this clonotype was seen a few times. V usage is TRBV10-3 and J usage is TRBJ2-7, with D maybe TRBD1 (8 bases). Germline V gene lookup returns CDR1 ENHRY and CDR2 SYGVKD. The CDR3 contains 14 residues. V was cut by 8 bases and J by 6 bases, with 20 bases left in between. The CDR3 loop reads CAIAADREGGEQYF. CDR3 bases: TGTGCCATCGCAGCGGACAGGGAGGGTGGCGAGCAGTACTTC.

The rearrangement links TRBV4-1 to TRBJ2-5; TRBD2 aligns across 11 bases. Per germline, CDR1 MGHRA and CDR2 YSYEKL. The CDR3 is 17 amino acids. The J segment lost 6 bases and the V segment lost 4 bases, leaving 13 bases of the junction unmatched. The CDR3 region has the DNA TGCGCCAGCAGCCTAGATTCCCGACTAGCGGGAATGAAGACCCAGTACTTC. Protein: CASSLDSRLAGMKTQYF.

This clonotype was seen repeatedly, ten times or more. The J gene is TRBJ1-2, the V gene TRBV30; perhaps TRBD1 as D (5 bases). Trimming shortened V by 1 base and J by 6 bases, and 18 bases separated the two germline ends. This CDR3 contains 15 residues. The germline CDR1 and CDR2 sequences are GTSNPN and SVGIG (reference sequence). The CDR3: CAWSGVGTQGNGYTF. In DNA form, the CDR3 reads TGTGCCTGGAGTGGGGTCGGGACCCAAGGGAATGGCTACACCTTC.

This clonotype has only a few counts. The junction departs from the called germline gene at one end, perhaps through a read error. The gene calls are TRBV7-4 and TRBJ1-4, with D possibly TRBD1 on 6 matching bases. CDR3 size: 11 residues. CDR1 is SGHVT, CDR2 SQSDAQ, per germline. CDR3: CPGAGDEKLSF. The CDR3 DNA reads as TGTCCGGGGGCAGGGGATGAAAAACTGTCTTTT.

This clonotype was seen ten or more times. This chain links TRBV7-2 with TRBJ1-5; D is undetermined. The CDR3 runs to 18 residues. Germline assignment: CDR1 SGHTA and CDR2 FQGNSA. The ends were cut back, 1 base at V and 0 bases at J, with 16 bases in the middle. The CDR3 protein is CASSLDVSRVGSNQPQHF. The CDR3 bases are TGTGCCAGCAGCTTAGATGTCTCTCGAGTGGGTAGCAATCAGCCCCAGCATTTT.

The chain carries TRBV3-1 and TRBJ2-1; 8 nucleotides match TRBD2. CDR1 LGHDT and CDR2 YNNKEL come from the germline V gene (reference sequence). Unmatched junction bases numbered 8, after V lost 0 bases and J lost 4 bases. The CDR3 runs 17 residues. CDR3 DNA: TGTGCCAGCAGCCAAGATATCAGCGGGAGTCCGTACAATGAGCAGTTCTTC. Its protein is CASSQDISGSPYNEQFF.

The chain has TRBV4-1 and TRBJ2-2; TRBD2 is a possible D gene (6 bases). From germline, CDR1 is MGHRA and CDR2 YSYEKL. This CDR3 contains 14 residues. The ends were cut back, 6 bases at V and 4 bases at J, with 12 bases in the middle. The CDR3 sequence: CASRGGLGTGELFF. DNA for the CDR3: TGCGCCAGCAGGGGGGGTTTGGGCACCGGGGAGCTGTTTTTT.

This clonotype has a count of ten or more. V usage is TRBV3-1 and J usage is TRBJ2-2; 12 bases fit TRBD2. Unmatched junction bases numbered 4, after V lost 2 bases and J lost 0 bases. The CDR3 spans 18 residues. The germline CDR1 and CDR2 sequences are LGHDT and YNNKEL (reference sequence). CDR3 sequence reads: CASSQRASGRANTGELFF. CDR3 DNA sequence: TGTGCCAGCAGCCAACGTGCTAGCGGGAGGGCGAACACCGGGGAGCTGTTTTTT.

Concerning this clonotype: Since a much larger clone is just one base distant, this may be a read error. This chain uses TRBV19 with TRBJ2-2; possibly TRBD1 or TRBD2 for D (5 bases each). CDR1 and CDR2 (germline): LNHDA, SQIVND (reference sequence). V shed 5 bases and J shed 3 bases, with 13 bases lying between them. This CDR3 region has 15 residues. CDR3 in DNA: TGTGCCAGTAGTGGGACGGACCTGGACACCGGGGAGCTGTTTTTT. It translates to CASSGTDLDTGELFF.

This rearrangement joins TRBV11-2 to TRBJ2-1; D might be TRBD1 (5 bases). The length of the CDR3 is 16 residues. Germline-derived CDR1 and CDR2 are SGHAT and FQNNGV. Trimming shortened V by 3 bases and J by 0 bases, and 12 bases separated the two germline ends. CDR3 region: CASSFNGALSYNEQFF. The DNA of the CDR3 is TGTGCCAGCAGCTTTAATGGGGCCCTCTCCTACAATGAGCAGTTCTTC.

The sample holds a few counts of this clonotype. The J gene is TRBJ2-1, the V gene TRBV29-1; 7 bases are shared with TRBD1. V lost 2 bases to trimming and J lost 4 bases; unmatched junction nucleotides: 8. The CDR3 contains 15 residues. Germline assignment: CDR1 SQVTM and CDR2 ANQGSEA. The CDR3 sequence is CSVESAGGLYNEQFF. The CDR3 DNA reads TGCAGCGTTGAAAGTGCAGGGGGATTATACAATGAGCAGTTCTTC.

J is TRBJ2-1 and V is TRBV27, with 9 bases aligning to TRBD1. CDR1 is MNHEY, CDR2 SMNVEV, per germline (reference sequence). The CDR3 has 16 amino acids. V lost 5 bases to trimming and J lost 0 bases; unmatched junction nucleotides: 5. CDR3 sequence (DNA): TGTGCCAGCAGTCTTGCGACAGGGGGCTCCTACAATGAGCAGTTCTTC. This gives the protein CASSLATGGSYNEQFF.

This clonotype was found many times. The CDR3 loop reads CSAREQGGFGNEQFF. CDR3 DNA sequence: TGCAGTGCTAGAGAACAGGGAGGTTTTGGCAATGAGCAGTTCTTC. This chain uses TRBV20-1 with TRBJ2-1; the D gene could be TRBD1 or TRBD2 (6 bases each). Between the trimmed V and J ends, which lost 0 bases and 6 bases, there was a span of 15 bases. Germline V gene data show CDR1 as DFQATT and CDR2 as SNEGSKA (reference sequence). This CDR3 is 15 amino acids long.

The chain couples TRBV10-3 to TRBJ2-2, with 11 bases aligning to TRBD2. This CDR3 region has 16 residues. Germline lookup yields CDR1 ENHRY and CDR2 SYGVKD. Trimming cost V 2 bases and J 6 bases; bases outside gene matches: 5. The CDR3 bases are TGTGCCATCAGTGAGGTGTCTAGCGGGAGGTCCGGGGAGCTGTTTTTT. This gives the protein CAISEVSSGRSGELFF.

CDR3 sequence: CASSLPGGPYEQYF. In nucleotides, the CDR3 is TGTGCCAGCAGTTTACCGGGAGGGCCTTACGAGCAGTACTTC. This rearrangement joins TRBV12-3 or TRBV12-4 to TRBJ2-7; TRBD2 aligns across 8 bases. The CDR3 spans 14 residues. V lost 2 bases and J lost 4; bases outside the gene matches: 4.

This clonotype was recorded many times. The chain combines TRBV12-3 or TRBV12-4 with TRBJ2-2, with TRBD2 identical over 12 bases. The J segment lost 6 bases and the V segment lost 6 bases, leaving 14 bases of the junction unmatched. This CDR3 is 18 amino acids long. As DNA, the CDR3 is TGTGCCAGCAGCCTGACTAGCGGGAGTTTTAGAGACGCCGGGGAGCTGTTTTTT. As protein: CASSLTSGSFRDAGELFF.

This clonotype was seen many times. The chain uses TRBV3-1 and TRBJ1-2; perhaps TRBD1 as D (5 bases). V was shortened by 1 base and J by 6 bases, with 6 bases between the two germline ends. CDR3 length: 12 residues. Germline V gene data show CDR1 as LGHDT and CDR2 as YNNKEL (reference sequence). The CDR3 loop reads CASSQAGNGYTF. DNA of the CDR3: TGTGCCAGCAGCCAAGCAGGGAATGGCTACACCTTC.

This clonotype came up many times. The chain recombines TRBV11-2 with TRBJ2-7, with unresolved D. This CDR3 region has 14 residues. V was shortened by 5 bases and J by 3 bases, with 14 bases between the two germline ends. Germline lookup yields CDR1 SGHAT and CDR2 FQNNGV. CDR3 protein: CASSGLRAVYEQYF. The DNA of the CDR3 is TGTGCCAGCAGCGGTCTTAGGGCAGTCTACGAGCAGTACTTC.

This chain connects TRBV28 to TRBJ2-1, with 9 bases aligning to TRBD1. The CDR3 covers 13 residues. Germline V gene sequence: CDR1 MDHEN, CDR2 SYDVKM. V shed 10 bases, J shed 6 bases, and the junction held 7 bases outside the gene matches. The CDR3 is CAIGTGIRNEQFF. DNA for the CDR3: TGTGCCATCGGGACAGGGATACGCAATGAGCAGTTCTTC.